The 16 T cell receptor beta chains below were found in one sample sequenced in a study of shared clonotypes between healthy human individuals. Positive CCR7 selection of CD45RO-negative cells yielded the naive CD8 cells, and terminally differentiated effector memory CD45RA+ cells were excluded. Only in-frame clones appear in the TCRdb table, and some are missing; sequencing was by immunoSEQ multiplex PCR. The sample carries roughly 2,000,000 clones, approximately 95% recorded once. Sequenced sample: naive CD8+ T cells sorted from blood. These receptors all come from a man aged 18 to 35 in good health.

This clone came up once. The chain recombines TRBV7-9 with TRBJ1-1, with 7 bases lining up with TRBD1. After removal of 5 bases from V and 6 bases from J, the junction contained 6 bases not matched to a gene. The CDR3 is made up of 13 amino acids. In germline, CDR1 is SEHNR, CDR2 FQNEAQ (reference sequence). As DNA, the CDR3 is TGTGCCAGCAGCAACCCCGGGACAGCTGAAGCTTTCTTT. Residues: CASSNPGTAEAFF.

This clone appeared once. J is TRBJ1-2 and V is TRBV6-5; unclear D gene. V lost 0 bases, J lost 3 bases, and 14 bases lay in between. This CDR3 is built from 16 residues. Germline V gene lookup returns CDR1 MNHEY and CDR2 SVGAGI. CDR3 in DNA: TGTGCCAGCAGTTACTCTCCCGGGAACCCTTACTATGGCTACACCTTC. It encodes CASSYSPGNPYYGYTF.

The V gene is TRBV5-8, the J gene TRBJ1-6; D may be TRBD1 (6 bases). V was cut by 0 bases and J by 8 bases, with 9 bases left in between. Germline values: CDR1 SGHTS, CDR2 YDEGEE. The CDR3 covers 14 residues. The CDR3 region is CASSLGGGYSPLHF. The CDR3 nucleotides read TGTGCCAGCAGCTTGGGGGGGGGCTATTCACCCCTCCACTTT. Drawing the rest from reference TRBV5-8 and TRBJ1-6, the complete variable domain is EAGVTQSPTHLIKTRGQQATLRCSPISGHTSVYWYQQALGLGLQFLLWYDEGEERNRGNFPPRFSGRQFPNYSSELNVNALELEDSALYLCASSLGGGYSPLHFGNGTRLTVT.

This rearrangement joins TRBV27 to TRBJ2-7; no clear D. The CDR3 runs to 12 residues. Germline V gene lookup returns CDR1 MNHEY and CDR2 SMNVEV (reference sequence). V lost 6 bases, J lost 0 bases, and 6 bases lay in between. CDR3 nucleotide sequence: TGTGCCAGCAGGTCGAGCTCCTACGAGCAGTACTTC. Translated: CASRSSSYEQYF.

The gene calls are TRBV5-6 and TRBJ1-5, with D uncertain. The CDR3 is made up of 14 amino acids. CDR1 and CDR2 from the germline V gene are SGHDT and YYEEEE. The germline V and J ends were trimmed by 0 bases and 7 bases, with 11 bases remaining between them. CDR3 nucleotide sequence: TGTGCCAGCAGCTTGGGGGGAGGGCCCCAGCCCCAGCATTTT. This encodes CASSLGGGPQPQHF.

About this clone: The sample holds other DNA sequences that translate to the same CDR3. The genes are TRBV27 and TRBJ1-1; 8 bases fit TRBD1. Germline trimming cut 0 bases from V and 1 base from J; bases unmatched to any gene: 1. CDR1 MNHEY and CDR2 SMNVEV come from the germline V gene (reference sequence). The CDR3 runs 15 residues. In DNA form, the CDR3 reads TGTGCCAGCAGTTTATCAGGGACAGGGAACACTGAAGCTTTCTTT. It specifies CASSLSGTGNTEAFF.

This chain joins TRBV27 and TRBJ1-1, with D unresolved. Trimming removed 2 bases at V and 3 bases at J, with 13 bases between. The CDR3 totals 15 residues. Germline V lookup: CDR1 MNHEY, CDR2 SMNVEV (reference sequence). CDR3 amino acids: CASSLGPMRDTEAFF. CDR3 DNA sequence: TGTGCCAGCAGTTTAGGGCCCATGAGGGACACTGAAGCTTTCTTT.

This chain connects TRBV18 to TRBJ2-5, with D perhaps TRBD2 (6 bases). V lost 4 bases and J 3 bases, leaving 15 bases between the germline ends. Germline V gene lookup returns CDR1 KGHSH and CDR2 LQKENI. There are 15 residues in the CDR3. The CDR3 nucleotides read TGTGCCAGCTCACTCTCACCCGGGGGTAAAGAGACCCAGTACTTC. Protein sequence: CASSLSPGGKETQYF. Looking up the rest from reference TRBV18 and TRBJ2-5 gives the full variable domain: NAGVMQNPRHLVRRRGQEARLRCSPMKGHSHVYWYRQLPEEGLKFMVYLQKENIIDESGMPKERFSAEFPKEGPSILRIQQVVRGDSAAYFCASSLSPGGKETQYFGPGTRLLVL.

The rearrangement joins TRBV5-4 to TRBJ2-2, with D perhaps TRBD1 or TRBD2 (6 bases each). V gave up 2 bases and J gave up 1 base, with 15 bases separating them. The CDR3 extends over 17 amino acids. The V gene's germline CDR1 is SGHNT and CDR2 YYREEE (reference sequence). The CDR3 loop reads CASSLNNGGRNTGELFF. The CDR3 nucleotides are TGTGCCAGCAGCTTAAACAACGGGGGCCGGAACACCGGGGAGCTGTTTTTT.

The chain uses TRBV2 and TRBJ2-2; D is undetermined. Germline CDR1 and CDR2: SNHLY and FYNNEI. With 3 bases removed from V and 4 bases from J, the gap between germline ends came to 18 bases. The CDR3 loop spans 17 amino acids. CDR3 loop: CASSDYLGITSTGELFF. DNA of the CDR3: TGTGCCAGCAGTGACTATCTAGGCATTACGAGCACCGGGGAGCTGTTTTTT.

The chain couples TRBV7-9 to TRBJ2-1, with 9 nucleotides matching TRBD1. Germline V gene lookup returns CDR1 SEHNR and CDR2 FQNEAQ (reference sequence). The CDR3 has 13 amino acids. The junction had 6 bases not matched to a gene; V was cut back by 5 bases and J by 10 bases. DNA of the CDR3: TGTGCCAGCAGCAGGGACAGGGACCACGAGCAGTTCTTC. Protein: CASSRDRDHEQFF. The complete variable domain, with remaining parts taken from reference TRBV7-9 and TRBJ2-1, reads DTGVSQNPRHKITKRGQNVTFRCDPISEHNRLYWYRQTLGQGPEFLTYFQNEAQLEKSRLLSDRFSAERPKGSFSTLEIQRTEQGDSAMYLCASSRDRDHEQFFGPGTRLTVL.

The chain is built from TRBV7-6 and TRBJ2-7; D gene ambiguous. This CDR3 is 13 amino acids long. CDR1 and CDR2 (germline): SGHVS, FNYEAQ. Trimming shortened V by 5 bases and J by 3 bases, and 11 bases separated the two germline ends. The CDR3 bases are TGTGCCAGCAGCCCACGGGCCAGCTACGAGCAGTACTTC. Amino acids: CASSPRASYEQYF.

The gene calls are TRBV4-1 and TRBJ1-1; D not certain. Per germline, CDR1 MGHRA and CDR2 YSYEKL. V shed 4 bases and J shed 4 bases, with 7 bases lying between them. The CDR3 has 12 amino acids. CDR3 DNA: TGCGCCAGCAGCCTCGAGGCCACTGAAGCTTTCTTT. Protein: CASSLEATEAFF.

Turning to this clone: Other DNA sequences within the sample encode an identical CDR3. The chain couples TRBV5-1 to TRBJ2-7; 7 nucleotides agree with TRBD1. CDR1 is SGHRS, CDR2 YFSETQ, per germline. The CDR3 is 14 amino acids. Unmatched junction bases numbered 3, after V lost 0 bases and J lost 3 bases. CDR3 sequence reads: CASSLGQGYYEQYF. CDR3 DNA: TGCGCCAGCAGCTTGGGACAGGGATACTACGAGCAGTACTTC.

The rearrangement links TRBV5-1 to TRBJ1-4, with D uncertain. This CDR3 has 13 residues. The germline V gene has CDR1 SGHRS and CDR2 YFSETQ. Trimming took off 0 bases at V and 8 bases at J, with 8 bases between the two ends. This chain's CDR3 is CASSLVGFEKLFF. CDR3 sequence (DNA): TGCGCCAGCAGCTTGGTTGGGTTCGAAAAACTGTTTTTT.

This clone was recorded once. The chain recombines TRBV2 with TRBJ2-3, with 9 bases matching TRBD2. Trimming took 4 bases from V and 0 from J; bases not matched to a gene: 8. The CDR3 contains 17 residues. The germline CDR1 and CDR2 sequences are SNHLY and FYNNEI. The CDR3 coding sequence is TGTGCCAGCAGTGTTAGCGGGGGCCCCCCTAGCACAGATACGCAGTATTTT. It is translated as CASSVSGGPPSTDTQYF.